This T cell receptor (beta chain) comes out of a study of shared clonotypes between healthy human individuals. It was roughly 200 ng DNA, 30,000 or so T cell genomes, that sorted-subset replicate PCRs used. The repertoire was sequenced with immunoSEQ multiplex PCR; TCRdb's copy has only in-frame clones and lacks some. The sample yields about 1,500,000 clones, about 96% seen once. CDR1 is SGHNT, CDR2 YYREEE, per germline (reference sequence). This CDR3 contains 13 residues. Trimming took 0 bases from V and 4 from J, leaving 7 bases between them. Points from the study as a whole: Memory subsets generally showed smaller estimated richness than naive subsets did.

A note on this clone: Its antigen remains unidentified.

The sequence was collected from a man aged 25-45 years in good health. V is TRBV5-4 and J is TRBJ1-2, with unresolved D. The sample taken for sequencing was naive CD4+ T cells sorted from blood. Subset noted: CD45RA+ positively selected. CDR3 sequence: CASSLGGLYGYTF. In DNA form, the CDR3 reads TGTGCCAGCAGCTTGGGGGGTCTCTATGGCTACACCTTC.